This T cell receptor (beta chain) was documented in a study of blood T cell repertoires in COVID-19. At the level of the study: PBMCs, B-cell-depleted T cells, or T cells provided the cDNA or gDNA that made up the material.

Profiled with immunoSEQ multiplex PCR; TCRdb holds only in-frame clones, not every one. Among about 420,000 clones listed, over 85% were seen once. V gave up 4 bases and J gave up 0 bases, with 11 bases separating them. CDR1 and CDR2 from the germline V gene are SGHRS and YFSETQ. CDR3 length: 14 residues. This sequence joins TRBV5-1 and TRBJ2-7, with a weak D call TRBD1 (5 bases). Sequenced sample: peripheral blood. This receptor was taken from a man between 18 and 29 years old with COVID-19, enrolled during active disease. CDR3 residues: CASSPRQSSYEQYF. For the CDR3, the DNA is TGCGCCAGCAGCCCCCGACAGAGCTCCTACGAGCAGTACTTC.